This T cell receptor beta chain derives from a study of T cell clonality in common variable immunodeficiency. Study conclusions and caveats: CVID patient heterogeneity limited repertoire-clinical complication correlations. TCRbeta clonality was increased in CVID versus healthy controls.

This clone was detected ten times or more. Its target is unknown. The read comes to an end 3 residues before the CDR3 does, leaving the germline J gene to fill in the end. CDR1 is SNHLY and CDR2 is FYNNEI in the germline V gene. J lost 3 bases, V lost 8 bases, and 6 bases had no gene match. The CDR3 covers 14 residues. CVID and control samples used equivalent genomic DNA input. The table came from immunoSEQ multiplex PCR; TCRdb's copy has only in-frame clones and leaves some out. The specimen gives 45,000 to 65,000 clones without singletons; the ten biggest hold more than 2%. This receptor was obtained from a person aged 18-70 years in good health. This sequence joins TRBV2 and TRBJ2-7, with 11 bases identical to TRBD2. Material for sequencing was peripheral blood mononuclear cells. The CDR3 loop reads CASGIGLAGYEQYF. CDR3 DNA, as far as it was read: TGTGCCAGCGGTATTGGACTAGCGGGCTACGAG.